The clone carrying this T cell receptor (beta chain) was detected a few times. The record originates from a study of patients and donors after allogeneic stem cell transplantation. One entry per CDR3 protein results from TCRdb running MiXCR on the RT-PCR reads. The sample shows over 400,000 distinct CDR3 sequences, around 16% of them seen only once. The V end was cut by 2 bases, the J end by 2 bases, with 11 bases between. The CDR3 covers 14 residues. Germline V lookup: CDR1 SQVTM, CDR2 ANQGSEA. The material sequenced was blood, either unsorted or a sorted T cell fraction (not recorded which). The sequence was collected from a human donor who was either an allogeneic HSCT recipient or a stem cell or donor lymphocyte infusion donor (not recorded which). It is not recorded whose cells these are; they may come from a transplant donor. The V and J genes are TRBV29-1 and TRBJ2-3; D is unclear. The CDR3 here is CSVETNQVTDTQYF. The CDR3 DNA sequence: TGCAGCGTTGAAACGAACCAGGTCACAGATACGCAGTATTTT.